The 23 T cell receptor beta chains below all came from one sample that was sequenced in a study of blood T cell repertoires in COVID-19. Libraries were prepared by immunoSEQ multiplex PCR; TCRdb keeps only in-frame clonotypes and omits some of them. Here the sample spans approximately 97,000 clones, roughly 86% being singletons. Sample: peripheral blood. Receptors were obtained from a human donor in a cohort sampled during active COVID-19.

The V gene is TRBV5-6, the J gene TRBJ2-4, with a tentative D call TRBD2 (6 bases). Germline assignment: CDR1 SGHDT and CDR2 YYEEEE. Trimming cost V 2 bases and J 5 bases, with 8 bases left between them. The CDR3 has 13 amino acids. This chain's CDR3 is CASSFGSQNIQYF. In DNA form, the CDR3 reads TGTGCCAGCAGCTTCGGGAGCCAAAACATTCAGTACTTC.

CDR3 in amino acids: CASSAGQYTGELFF. The DNA of the CDR3 is TGCGCCAGCAGCGCGGGACAGTACACCGGGGAGCTGTTTTTT. V and J are TRBV5-1 and TRBJ2-2; possible D gene TRBD1, 7 bases. V lost 4 bases to trimming and J lost 3 bases, with 10 bases between them. Germline lookup yields CDR1 SGHRS and CDR2 YFSETQ. The length of the CDR3 is 14 residues. Together with reference TRBV5-1 and TRBJ2-2, the CDR3 gives the full variable domain: KAGVTQTPRYLIKTRGQQVTLSCSPISGHRSVSWYQQTPGQGLQFLFEYFSETQRNKGNFPGRFSGRQFSNSRSEMNVSTLELGDSALYLCASSAGQYTGELFFGEGSRLTVL.

V and J are TRBV18 and TRBJ1-3, with D tentatively TRBD1 (6 bases). The germline V and J ends were trimmed by 2 bases and 0 bases, with 11 bases remaining between them. Looked up from germline, CDR1 is KGHSH and CDR2 is LQKENI. This CDR3 comprises 16 residues. The CDR3 bases are TGTGCCAGCTCACCATCAGGGGCCTTCTCTGGAAACACCATATATTTT. Its translation is CASSPSGAFSGNTIYF. Variable domain in full (rest from reference TRBV18 and TRBJ1-3): NAGVMQNPRHLVRRRGQEARLRCSPMKGHSHVYWYRQLPEEGLKFMVYLQKENIIDESGMPKERFSAEFPKEGPSILRIQQVVRGDSAAYFCASSPSGAFSGNTIYFGEGSWLTVV.

The gene calls are TRBV7-9 and TRBJ1-1; the match to TRBD1 covers 9 bases. CDR1 and CDR2 (germline): SEHNR, FQNEAQ (reference sequence). The CDR3 loop spans 14 amino acids. Germline trimming cut 5 bases from V and 2 bases from J; bases unmatched to any gene: 3. CDR3: CASSLDRGNTEAFF. The CDR3 coding sequence is TGTGCCAGCAGCCTGGACAGGGGTAACACTGAAGCTTTCTTT.

In nucleotides, the CDR3 is TGTGCCAGCAGCCTGCCGGCCAGGGTAAATGGCTACACCTTC. This encodes CASSLPARVNGYTF. V is TRBV5-6 and J is TRBJ1-2, with D possibly being TRBD1 (5 bases). The germline V gene has CDR1 SGHDT and CDR2 YYEEEE. V shed 4 bases and J shed 6 bases, with 16 bases lying between them. This CDR3 has 14 amino acids.

The rearrangement links TRBV9 to TRBJ2-3, with D possibly matching TRBD2 (6 bases). V lost 4 bases to trimming and J lost 14 bases, with 23 bases between them. Germline V gives CDR1 SGDLS, CDR2 YYNGEE. CDR3 length: 14 residues. CDR3 DNA sequence: TGTGCCAGCAGCCGACTACAAACGGGCGGGACCGCGTATTTT. Its protein is CASSRLQTGGTAYF.

The V gene is TRBV28, the J gene TRBJ1-2; tentatively, D is TRBD1 (5 bases). Germline lookup yields CDR1 MDHEN and CDR2 SYDVKM. Trimming removed 1 base at V and 2 bases at J, with 8 bases between. CDR3 length: 14 amino acids. This CDR3 is CASSLLQGNYGYTF. In nucleotides, the CDR3 is TGTGCCAGCAGTTTATTGCAGGGAAACTATGGCTACACCTTC.

The V gene is TRBV7-2, the J gene TRBJ1-2, with D hard to call. The germline V and J ends were trimmed by 6 bases and 3 bases, with 11 bases remaining between them. The CDR3 length is 13 residues. The germline CDR1 and CDR2 sequences are SGHTA and FQGNSA. CDR3 sequence (DNA): TGTGCCAGCAGTTCGACTTCGGACTATGGCTACACCTTC. It yields the protein CASSSTSDYGYTF. Using reference TRBV7-2 and TRBJ1-2 for the parts outside the CDR3, the full variable domain is GAGVSQSPSNKVTEKGKDVELRCDPISGHTALYWYRQSLGQGLEFLIYFQGNSAPDKSGLPSDRFSAERTGGSVSTLTIQRTQQEDSAVYLCASSSTSDYGYTFGSGTRLTVV.

The chain links TRBV6-5 to TRBJ1-3; TRBD1 is a possible D gene (5 bases). The V end was cut by 0 bases, the J end by 8 bases, with 8 bases between. Germline loops: CDR1 MNHEY, CDR2 SVGAGI. The CDR3 contains 13 residues. CDR3 amino acids: CASSYSWGDTIYF. The DNA for the CDR3 is TGTGCCAGCAGTTACTCTTGGGGGGACACCATATATTTT.

The gene calls are TRBV5-1 and TRBJ2-1; 7 nucleotides agree with TRBD2. Germline assignment: CDR1 SGHRS and CDR2 YFSETQ. The V and J ends lost 0 bases and 7 bases, in that order; junction bases with no gene match: 7. This CDR3 region has 15 residues. This chain's CDR3 is CASSLAAGIDNEQFF. For the CDR3, the DNA is TGCGCCAGCAGCTTGGCAGCGGGAATTGATAATGAGCAGTTCTTC.

The chain joins TRBV19 to TRBJ1-5; D not certain. This CDR3 region has 13 residues. The germline V and J ends were trimmed by 6 bases and 0 bases, with 6 bases remaining between them. In germline, CDR1 is LNHDA, CDR2 SQIVND (reference sequence). In DNA, the CDR3 is TGTGCCAGTAGCCCCTATAGCAATCAGCCCCAGCATTTT. Amino acid sequence: CASSPYSNQPQHF.

The J gene is TRBJ2-3, the V gene TRBV28; 9 nucleotides line up with TRBD1. Germline V gives CDR1 MDHEN, CDR2 SYDVKM. CDR3 size: 16 residues. Losses at the gene ends were 5 bases for V and 6 bases for J; bases not matched to a gene: 12. The CDR3 here is CASSPTGQGREDTQYF. The CDR3 bases are TGTGCCAGCAGTCCCACGGGACAGGGACGGGAGGATACGCAGTATTTT.

V usage is TRBV7-3 and J usage is TRBJ2-6; D is ambiguous. Trimming removed 7 bases at V and 0 bases at J, with 4 bases between. CDR1 SGHTA and CDR2 FQGTGA come from the germline V gene. The CDR3 extends over 13 amino acids. CDR3 in DNA: TGTGCCAGCACCCTCTCTGGGGCCAACGTCCTGACTTTC. Translating gives CASTLSGANVLTF.

The gene calls are TRBV2 and TRBJ1-2; 8 nucleotides agree with TRBD1. The ends lost 7 bases at V and 8 bases at J; junction bases unmatched: 6. The germline CDR1 and CDR2 sequences are SNHLY and FYNNEI. The CDR3 extends over 12 amino acids. The CDR3, as DNA: TGTGCCAGCACAGGGGGCCTTTGGGGCTACACCTTC. Translation: CASTGGLWGYTF.

The rearrangement uses TRBV4-2 and TRBJ1-6, with D tentatively TRBD1 (5 bases). Germline V gene data show CDR1 as LGHNA and CDR2 as YNFKEQ. V lost 0 bases and J 8 bases, leaving 11 bases between the germline ends. There are 15 residues in the CDR3. The DNA of the CDR3 is TGTGCCAGCAGCCAAGATGCAGGGTCCGATTCACCCCTCCACTTT. This codes for CASSQDAGSDSPLHF.

The rearrangement joins TRBV4-3 to TRBJ1-1, with D hard to call. The V and J ends lost 0 bases and 1 base respectively, with 6 bases between them. Germline V gene lookup returns CDR1 LGHNA and CDR2 YSLEER. There are 14 residues in the CDR3. The CDR3 spells CASSQEGSNTEAFF. The CDR3 DNA reads TGCGCCAGCAGCCAAGAGGGCTCGAACACTGAAGCTTTCTTT.

The chain recombines TRBV28 with TRBJ1-2; a weak D match, TRBD1 (5 bases). Germline V gene data show CDR1 as MDHEN and CDR2 as SYDVKM. V gave up 4 bases and J gave up 4 bases, with 13 bases separating them. The CDR3 covers 14 residues. The DNA for the CDR3 is TGTGCCAGCAGTTCCTCCCAGGGATCCTATGGCTACACCTTC. It translates to CASSSSQGSYGYTF.

The genes are TRBV6-5 and TRBJ2-1, with D uncertain. This CDR3 region has 13 residues. Germline V gene lookup returns CDR1 MNHEY and CDR2 SVGAGI. V lost 5 bases and J lost 5, with 10 bases in between. The CDR3 DNA reads TGTGCCAGCAGTCGGAGTCCTCACAATGAGCAGTTCTTC. Its protein product is CASSRSPHNEQFF.

The rearrangement uses TRBV7-8 and TRBJ2-3; the D gene is possibly TRBD2 (6 bases). Germline loops: CDR1 SGHVS, CDR2 FQNEAQ. V was trimmed by 4 bases and J by 0 bases, leaving 23 bases between them. The CDR3 consists of 19 residues. CDR3 in amino acids: CASSYLLGRTGPSTDTQYF. CDR3 nucleotides: TGTGCCAGCAGCTACCTACTAGGGAGGACGGGGCCTAGCACAGATACGCAGTATTTT.

The chain recombines TRBV29-1 with TRBJ1-5, with 9 bases aligning to TRBD1. This CDR3 has 17 amino acids. Looked up from germline, CDR1 is SQVTM and CDR2 is ANQGSEA. Trimming took 2 bases from V and 6 from J; bases not matched to a gene: 14. The CDR3 sequence is CSVEPSIGTGPGQPQHF. The CDR3 DNA reads TGCAGCGTTGAACCTTCTATCGGGACAGGGCCGGGTCAGCCCCAGCATTTT.

The chain is built from TRBV6-2 or TRBV6-3 and TRBJ2-1, with TRBD2 matching over 11 bases. V shed 6 bases and J 5 bases; nucleotides not matched to a gene: 6. Germline CDR1 is MNHEY and CDR2 is SVGEGT. This CDR3 spans 15 amino acids. CDR3 sequence reads: CASSHTSGGHNEQFF. Here the CDR3 DNA reads TGTGCCAGCAGCCATACTAGCGGGGGCCACAATGAGCAGTTCTTC.

This sequence joins TRBV12-3 or TRBV12-4 and TRBJ2-4; no reliable D call. V was pared by 2 bases and J by 8 bases, with 10 bases between. The CDR3 is 13 residues long. The CDR3 reads CASSLHSRDIQYF. In DNA form, the CDR3 reads TGTGCCAGCAGTTTACACTCTCGGGACATTCAGTACTTC.

This clone was counted between two and nine times. Here the CDR3 reads CASSHDRLSGYTF. In nucleotides, the CDR3 is TGTGCCAGCAGCCACGACAGACTGTCGGGCTACACCTTC. The chain combines TRBV5-4 with TRBJ1-2; D is possibly TRBD1 (5 bases). The germline gives CDR1 SGHNT, CDR2 YYREEE (reference sequence). Trimming shortened V by 4 bases and J by 8 bases, and 15 bases separated the two germline ends. The CDR3 runs 13 residues.